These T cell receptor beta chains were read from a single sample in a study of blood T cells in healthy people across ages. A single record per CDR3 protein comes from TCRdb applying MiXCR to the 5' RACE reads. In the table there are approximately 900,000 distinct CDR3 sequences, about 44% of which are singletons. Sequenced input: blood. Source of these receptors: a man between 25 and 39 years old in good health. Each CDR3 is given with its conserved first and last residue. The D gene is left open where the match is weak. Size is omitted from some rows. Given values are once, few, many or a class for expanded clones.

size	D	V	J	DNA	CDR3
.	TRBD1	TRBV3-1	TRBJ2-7	TGTGCCACGACAGGTACAGGGGGCTTGAGGATCGACGAGCAGTACTTC	CATTGTGGLRIDEQYF
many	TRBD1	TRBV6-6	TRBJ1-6	TGTGCCAGCAGTTACGGGACAGGGAATGCCCTCCACTTT	CASSYGTGNALHF
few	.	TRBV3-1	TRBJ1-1	TGTGCCAGCAGCCCATCCTGGGGGGGGATGAACACTGAAGCTTTCTTT	CASSPSWGGMNTEAFF
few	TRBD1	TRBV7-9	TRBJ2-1	TGTGCCAGCAGCGTTGCAGGGGGCTTCAATGAGCAGTTCTTC	CASSVAGGFNEQFF
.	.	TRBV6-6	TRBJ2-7	TGTGCCAGCATCAAAGGGGACACAACAAGCTACGAGCAGTACTTC	CASIKGDTTSYEQYF
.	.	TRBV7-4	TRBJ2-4	TGTGCCAGCAGCCTATCCGGGCTAGCCAAAAACATTCAGTACTTC	CASSLSGLAKNIQYF
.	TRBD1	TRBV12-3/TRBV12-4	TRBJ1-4	TGTGCCAGCAGCAACAGACAGGGTACGAGTGAAAAACTGTTTTTT	CASSNRQGTSEKLFF
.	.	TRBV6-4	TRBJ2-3	TGTGCCAGCAGTGACTCCGCAGGGTATACGCAGTATTTT	CASSDSAGYTQYF
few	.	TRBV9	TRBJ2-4	TGTGCCAGCAGCGGAACCAAAAACATTCAGTACTTC	CASSGTKNIQYF
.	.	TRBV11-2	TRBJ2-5	TGTGCCAGCAGCTTAGAAGTGGCGCGGGCGGAGACCCAGTACTTC	CASSLEVARAETQYF
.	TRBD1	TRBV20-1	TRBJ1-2	TGCAGTGCCCGGGGGACAGGGAATGGCTACACCTTC	CSARGTGNGYTF
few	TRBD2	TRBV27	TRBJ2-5	TGTGCCAGCAGGGCCATCGGGGGGAACCAAGAGACCCAGTACTTC	CASRAIGGNQETQYF
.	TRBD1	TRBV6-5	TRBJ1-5	TGTGCCAGCAGTGCGGACAGGCCCAATCGGCCCCAGCATTTT	CASSADRPNRPQHF
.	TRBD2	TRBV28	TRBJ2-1	TGTGCCAGCAGTTTACGGGAGGAAGGGTCCTACAATGAGCAGTTCTTC	CASSLREEGSYNEQFF
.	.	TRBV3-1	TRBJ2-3	TGTGCCAGCAGCCAAGAGCCGGGGGGCCTAGATACGCAGTATTTT	CASSQEPGGLDTQYF
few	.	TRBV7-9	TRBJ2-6	TGTGCCAGCAGCAACTCAGGGGCGCGAGGGGCCAACGTCCTGACTTTC	CASSNSGARGANVLTF
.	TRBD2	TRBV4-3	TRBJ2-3	TGCGCCAGCAGCCAAGTGGCCCGGGGAGGGGATACGCAGTATTTT	CASSQVARGGDTQYF
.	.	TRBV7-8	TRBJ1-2	TGTGCCAGCAGCTCAAATGGGGCTGGATATGGCTACACCTTC	CASSSNGAGYGYTF
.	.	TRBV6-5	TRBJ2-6	TGTGCCAGCAGTTACGGCTCGGAGCCCTCTGGGGCCAACATCCTGACTTTC	CASSYGSEPSGANILTF
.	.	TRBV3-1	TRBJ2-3	TGTGCCAGCAGCCAAGATCAGGGGCGAGATACGCAGTATTTT	CASSQDQGRDTQYF
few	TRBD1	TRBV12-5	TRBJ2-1	TGTGCTAGTGGTTTGGTTGGGACAGGGGGCAACAATGAGCAGTTCTTC	CASGLVGTGGNNEQFF
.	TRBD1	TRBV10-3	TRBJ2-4	TGTGCCATCAGCGGACAGGTCGGCAAAAACATTCAGTACTTC	CAISGQVGKNIQYF
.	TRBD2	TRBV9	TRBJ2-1	TGTGCCAGCAGCGGGGGGGGGAGTCAAGTGGAGCAGTTCTTC	CASSGGGSQVEQFF
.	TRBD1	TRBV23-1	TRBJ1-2	TGCGCCAGCAGTCAATGGACAGGGGAGTCTAACTATGGCTACACCTTC	CASSQWTGESNYGYTF
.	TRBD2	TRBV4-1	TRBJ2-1	TGCGCCAGCAGCCAAGATCGGGGGGAGGAGCAGTTCTTC	CASSQDRGEEQFF